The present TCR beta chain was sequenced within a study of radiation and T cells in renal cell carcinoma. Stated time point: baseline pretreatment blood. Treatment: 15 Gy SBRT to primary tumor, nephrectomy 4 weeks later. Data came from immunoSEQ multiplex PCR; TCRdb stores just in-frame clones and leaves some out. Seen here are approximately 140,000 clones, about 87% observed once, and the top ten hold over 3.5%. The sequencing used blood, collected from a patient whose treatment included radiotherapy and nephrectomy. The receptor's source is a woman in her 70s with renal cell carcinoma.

CDR3 region: CASSPLAGGRGTQYF. The CDR3 region has the DNA TGTGCCAGCAGCCCACTAGCGGGGGGGCGGGGTACCCAGTACTTC. The chain recombines TRBV7-8 with TRBJ2-5; 13 nucleotides line up with TRBD2. CDR1 and CDR2 (germline): SGHVS, FQNEAQ. Trimming cost V 5 bases and J 8 bases; bases outside gene matches: 8. This CDR3 region has 15 residues.